This T cell receptor beta chain emerged from a study of cytomegalovirus exposure and HLA in healthy donors. Study outcomes and limitations: In a later analysis, common viral pathogens appeared linked to several of the most significant clusters.

PCR was performed using 60 Vbeta and 13 Jbeta primers. TCRdb's copy holds only in-frame clones and misses some; the assay was immunoSEQ multiplex PCR. The sample holds some 130,000 clones, 70% to 80% seen once. Donors showed nominal health when sampled, although they likely had unrecorded immune exposures. Remarks on this clone: Its antigen is unidentified.

Germline V gene data show CDR1 as KGHSH and CDR2 as LQKENI. The CDR3 runs to 19 residues. V gave up 3 bases and J gave up 0 bases, with 23 bases separating them. The origin of this receptor is a man aged 40-55 years in good health and CMV-seropositive. V gene TRBV18 combines with J gene TRBJ1-1; D may be TRBD1 (5 bases). Sequencing was carried out using PBMCs. The CDR3 DNA is TGTGCCAGCTCACCTTACCGCTTCAATTTAGGGGCAATGAACACTGAAGCTTTCTTT. Translation: CASSPYRFNLGAMNTEAFF.